The source of this T cell receptor beta chain is a study of shared T cell receptors in the human thymus. Data came from immunoSEQ multiplex PCR; TCRdb stores just in-frame clones and leaves some out. The sample includes roughly 660,000 clones, approximately 87% of them seen just once. CDR1 is MGHRA and CDR2 is YSYEKL in the germline V gene. This CDR3 comprises 17 residues. The V end lost 0 bases, the J end lost 3 bases, and 18 bases lay between the germline ends. The sample was also reused in another study, on human thymus T cells.

The genes are TRBV4-1 and TRBJ2-7, with D tentatively TRBD1 (6 bases). The TCR was taken from a boy under two years old with a congenital heart defect. Sequenced: thymocytes. The CDR3 region has the DNA TGCGCCAGCAGCCAAGATCCGACAGACAGGAATGGCTACGAGCAGTACTTC. Translation gives CASSQDPTDRNGYEQYF.